Sequencing of this T cell receptor beta chain was carried out in a study of blood T cell repertoires in COVID-19 (dated by TCRdb to the early 2020s). With regard to the full study: The collaborator samples originated in the United States, Italy and Spain and spanned the acute and convalescent phases of COVID-19. The material from the prospective study consisted of cDNA or gDNA derived from T cells, B-cell-depleted T cells, or PBMCs. Subjects who had been exposed to COVID-19, were actively infected with it, or had recovered from it provided the deeply sampled blood TCRbeta repertoires that made up the dataset. The repertoires were made available in a free public database intended to serve as a resource for research on the immune response to SARS-CoV-2. The samples were drawn from two sources: the first 160 participants of the ongoing ImmuneRACE study, and 950 to 1,500 subjects contributed by 6 global collaborators. Sample metadata almost always included a de-identified subject ID, COVID-19 status, age in years and sex. Where HLA class I and class II types were available, the types were taken from metadata supplied by the sample provider, not from assay-based typing. Here is what the overall study found, with its caveats: The amount of clinical and demographic metadata varied by source and participant and was provided uncurated.

From the germline V gene (reference sequence), CDR1 is LNHDA and CDR2 is SQIVND. Measured from the cysteine to the phenylalanine, the CDR3 is 16 residues long. Only CDR3 DNA is held: 48 bases, read in frame from base 1. V is pruned by 4 bases and J by 1 base, leaving 7 bases of the junction without a gene match. TCRbeta CDR3 regions were amplified from genomic DNA using the immunoSEQ Assay, a bias-controlled multiplex PCR. The study's own analysis went as follows. Nucleated cell counts per sample were estimated from amplification of reference gene primers within the assay. To quantify the absolute abundance of each unique TCRbeta CDR3 rearrangement, sequence reads were collapsed and filtered. For each sample, productive Simpson clonality was calculated by taking the square root of Simpson's diversity index across productive rearrangements. The table comes from immuneACCESS by way of TCRdb, which keeps in-frame sequences with V and J called. Part of the clones is missing from these tables; in studies checked, under half for an unresolved V gene and the rest for unknown reasons. D and trimming were read from the DNA, whereas the V and J calls and clone size are those reported in that table. The sample table contains 250,000 to 300,000 clones; only one count was recorded for roughly 80% of them. The leading ten clones occupy about 4.9% of the sample.

Samples from volunteer blood donors who had recovered from COVID-19 were contributed by a second Seattle source. Collaborating institutions collected whole blood in K2EDTA tubes following their own protocols. For TCRbeta analysis, collaborator samples were shipped as frozen whole blood, as isolated PBMCs, or as DNA extracted from either sample type. Note on this clone: What antigen it recognizes has not been identified. Base qualities are missing; no much larger clone stands one base away.

Sequenced material: peripheral blood. The rearranged chain carries TRBV19 and TRBJ2-3; TRBD1 fits 8 bases in the junction. This receptor was identified in a man between 60 and 75 years old who had recovered from COVID-19. At the DNA level, the sequence is TGTGCCAGTAGTAGAGCGACAGGGGTGGGCACAGATACGCAGTATTTT. The translation is CASSRATGVGTDTQYF.